These T cell receptor beta chains were read from a single sample in a study of cytomegalovirus exposure and HLA in healthy donors. Measured with immunoSEQ multiplex PCR; TCRdb has only the in-frame clones, and not every one. The table records around 150,000 clones, more than 65% of them present only once. Sequenced material: PBMCs. The receptors originated from a man between 50 and 59 years old in good health and CMV-seropositive. Each CDR3 is given with its conserved first and last residue. A D gene is named only where the DNA matches it firmly. Rows give clone size only sometimes, using once, few, many, or a class for an expanded clone.

j_call: TRBJ2-1; d_call: -; v_call: TRBV10-1; clone_size: -; cdr3_nt: TGCGCCAGCAGTGAGTGGGGCAGGTCCCTGGATGAGCAGTTCTTC; cdr3_aa: CASSEWGRSLDEQFF
j_call: TRBJ1-1; d_call: TRBD1; v_call: TRBV5-1; clone_size: -; cdr3_nt: TGCGCCAGCAGCTTGAGGGGACAGGGGACACAGAACACTGAAGCTTTCTTT; cdr3_aa: CASSLRGQGTQNTEAFF
j_call: TRBJ1-3; d_call: -; v_call: TRBV6-1; clone_size: -; cdr3_nt: TGTGCCAGCAACGAACAGGCAAGAAACACCATATATTTT; cdr3_aa: CASNEQARNTIYF
j_call: TRBJ1-4; d_call: TRBD1; v_call: TRBV5-1; clone_size: once; cdr3_nt: TGCGCCAGCAGCGGAGAGGGGGCTGTAGGTGAAAAACTGTTTTTT; cdr3_aa: CASSGEGAVGEKLFF
j_call: TRBJ2-1; d_call: TRBD1; v_call: TRBV2; clone_size: -; cdr3_nt: TGTGCCAGCAGCTTAGACAGGGGGCAATACAATGAGCAGTTCTTC; cdr3_aa: CASSLDRGQYNEQFF
j_call: TRBJ2-5; d_call: -; v_call: TRBV2; clone_size: -; cdr3_nt: TGTGCCAGCAGTGACAGGGTCGAGACCCAGTACTTC; cdr3_aa: CASSDRVETQYF
j_call: TRBJ1-1; d_call: TRBD1; v_call: TRBV2; clone_size: -; cdr3_nt: TGTGCCAGCCTCAGACAGGGTGGGACTGAAGCTTTCTTT; cdr3_aa: CASLRQGGTEAFF
j_call: TRBJ2-7; d_call: -; v_call: TRBV4-1; clone_size: -; cdr3_nt: TGCGCCAGCAGCCAGGGGGCTTCCTACGAGCAGTACTTC; cdr3_aa: CASSQGASYEQYF
j_call: TRBJ1-5; d_call: -; v_call: TRBV27; clone_size: -; cdr3_nt: TGTGCCAGCAGTCCTCGGGGAAATGGGCAGCCCCAGCATTTT; cdr3_aa: CASSPRGNGQPQHF
j_call: TRBJ2-7; d_call: TRBD1; v_call: TRBV5-1; clone_size: -; cdr3_nt: TGCGCCAGCAGCTTGGGACAGGGACCCGACGAGCAGTACTTC; cdr3_aa: CASSLGQGPDEQYF
j_call: TRBJ2-1; d_call: TRBD1; v_call: TRBV10-3; clone_size: -; cdr3_nt: TGTGCCATCAGGGCCGGGACAGGGTTGAGTGAGAATGAGCAGTTCTTC; cdr3_aa: CAIRAGTGLSENEQFF
j_call: TRBJ1-4; d_call: TRBD1; v_call: TRBV5-1; clone_size: -; cdr3_nt: TGCGCCAGCAGCTTTGAGGGGGCCGATAATGAAAAACTGTTTTTT; cdr3_aa: CASSFEGADNEKLFF
j_call: TRBJ1-2; d_call: TRBD1; v_call: TRBV9; clone_size: -; cdr3_nt: TGTGCCAGCAGCGTAGCAAGTCAGGGGGGCGGCTACACCTTC; cdr3_aa: CASSVASQGGGYTF
j_call: TRBJ2-3; d_call: -; v_call: TRBV9; clone_size: -; cdr3_nt: TGTGCCAGCAGCGCCTCGGTGGTAGATACGCAGTATTTT; cdr3_aa: CASSASVVDTQYF
j_call: TRBJ1-6; d_call: -; v_call: TRBV5-1; clone_size: few; cdr3_nt: TGCGCCAGCAGCTTGGGGCAGAATAATTCACCCCTCCACTTT; cdr3_aa: CASSLGQNNSPLHF
j_call: TRBJ2-5; d_call: -; v_call: TRBV7-2; clone_size: -; cdr3_nt: TGTGCCAGCAGCTTGGCTTACCAAGAGACCCAGTACTTC; cdr3_aa: CASSLAYQETQYF
j_call: TRBJ1-3; d_call: TRBD1; v_call: TRBV5-4; clone_size: -; cdr3_nt: TGTGCCAGCAGCTCCTCTTGGACAGGGGCGCGCTCTGGAAACACCATATATTTT; cdr3_aa: CASSSSWTGARSGNTIYF
j_call: TRBJ2-5; d_call: TRBD2; v_call: TRBV7-6; clone_size: -; cdr3_nt: TGTGCCAGCAGCTTACCGTCGTCCGGGACTAGCGGGAGGACCCAAGAGACCCAGTACTTC; cdr3_aa: CASSLPSSGTSGRTQETQYF
j_call: TRBJ2-7; d_call: TRBD2; v_call: TRBV27; clone_size: -; cdr3_nt: TGTGCCAGCAGTTTAATCAGGACTAGCGGGAGGGCGGGGGAGCAGTACTTC; cdr3_aa: CASSLIRTSGRAGEQYF
j_call: TRBJ1-4; d_call: TRBD1; v_call: TRBV28; clone_size: -; cdr3_nt: TGTGCCAGCAGTATACCCGGGACAGATAATGAAAAACTGTTTTTT; cdr3_aa: CASSIPGTDNEKLFF
j_call: TRBJ1-4; d_call: TRBD1; v_call: TRBV5-1; clone_size: -; cdr3_nt: TGCGCCAGCAGCCAACAGGGGGCTATGGGTGAAAAACTGTTTTTT; cdr3_aa: CASSQQGAMGEKLFF
j_call: TRBJ1-4; d_call: TRBD1; v_call: TRBV5-1; clone_size: -; cdr3_nt: TGCGCCAGCAGCGTAGGTACAGGGGTGATTGCAACTAATGAAAAACTGTTTTTT; cdr3_aa: CASSVGTGVIATNEKLFF
j_call: TRBJ1-2; d_call: -; v_call: TRBV30; clone_size: -; cdr3_nt: TGTGCCTGGAGTGTACGAGAGTATGGCTACACCTTC; cdr3_aa: CAWSVREYGYTF
j_call: TRBJ1-6; d_call: TRBD1; v_call: TRBV30; clone_size: -; cdr3_nt: TGTGCCTGGAGGATACAGGGGGCCTCCTATAATTCACCCCTCCACTTT; cdr3_aa: CAWRIQGASYNSPLHF
j_call: TRBJ2-7; d_call: -; v_call: TRBV9; clone_size: once; cdr3_nt: TGTGCCAGCAGCGTAGCAGGGGAACCTTATGAGCAGTACTTC; cdr3_aa: CASSVAGEPYEQYF
j_call: TRBJ1-1; d_call: -; v_call: TRBV12-2; clone_size: -; cdr3_nt: TGTGCAAGTCGCCTCTACACTGAAGCTTTCTTT; cdr3_aa: CASRLYTEAFF
j_call: TRBJ2-1; d_call: TRBD2; v_call: TRBV5-1; clone_size: few; cdr3_nt: TGCGCCAGCAGCCGAGTACTAGCGGCAGTAGGGGGGGAGCAGTTCTTC; cdr3_aa: CASSRVLAAVGGEQFF